The text below deals with one TCR beta chain. Its target is unknown. Profiling relied on immunoSEQ multiplex PCR, and the TCRdb table lists in-frame clones only, not all of them. The table has some 90,000 clones, less than 95% seen once. This specimen belongs to a study of graft-versus-host responses after intestinal transplantation. Study as a whole: Recipients had transplants, and these were multivisceral, liver-intestinal, or isolated intestinal. Among the recipients, all got anti-thymocyte globulin induction and then tacrolimus and steroids for roughly three years.

General study points: Allograft graft-versus-host to host-versus-graft clonal ratios ran high in patients with graft-donor T cell macrochimerism. Peak circulating GvH clone levels were associated with early post-transplant HvG declines.

CDR1 and CDR2 from the germline V gene are LGHNA and YNFKEQ. The CDR3 sequence is 14 residues long. The germline V and J ends were trimmed by 3 bases and 1 base, with 9 bases remaining between them. The sequence came from a human donor who was the organ donor for an intestinal transplant. The material sequenced was unstimulated CD8+ T cells sorted from spleen or lymph node cells, taken before transplant. The V and J genes are TRBV4-2 and TRBJ1-1; D may be TRBD1 (6 bases). In nucleotides, the CDR3 is TGTGCCAGCAGCCAGCTGGGACAGAACACTGAAGCTTTCTTT. This translates into CASSQLGQNTEAFF.